This T cell receptor beta chain was recorded in a study of regulatory T cells in long-lasting Graves disease (dated by TCRdb to the early 2020s). About the study as a whole: Antithyroid drugs had been taken for less than 3 months by newly diagnosed Graves' disease patients. This study used TCR sequencing and RNA sequencing of peripheral blood to compare persistent Graves' disease patients against newly diagnosed Graves' disease patients. The study took place in China and was registered as a clinical trial. A total of roughly 33 samples underwent TCR sequencing: about 13 from persistent and roughly 20 from newly diagnosed Graves' disease patients. Paper-wide results and their limitations: Only peripheral blood was studied, because thyroid tissue, the primary lesion, was inaccessible. TRBV28, TRBJ1-2 and TRBJ2-5 were preferentially used in persistent disease, while TRBV20-1 and TRBJ2-1 were favored in newly diagnosed disease. Sequencing and analysis were restricted to the TCR beta chain. Compared with newly diagnosed patients, patients with persistent Graves' disease had lower TCR Shannon entropy and fewer highly expanded clones, which suggests clonal expansion. A larger number of public clonotypes was shared among persistent patients (approximately 2,500) than among newly diagnosed patients (around 870). The authors noted that the small sample size was a limitation that may lower accuracy.

The sample's time point label, in plain terms: newly diagnosed GD, antithyroid drugs for less than 3 months. For both TCR sequencing and RNA sequencing, RNA was extracted from PBMCs using TRIzol. The diagnosis of Graves' disease followed American Thyroid Association guidelines. Patients for the study were recruited at an endocrinology department in Xi'an, China. Each patient gave 7.5 to 10 milliliters of peripheral blood, collected in an EDTA anticoagulant tube. Ficoll Paque Plus density gradient separation was used to isolate PBMCs, and no further T cell sorting was performed. RNA quality was checked with an Agilent 2100 Bioanalyzer and agarose gel, and concentration with a NanoDrop 2000. Receptor amplification or capture employed multiplex PCR. Sequencing took place on an Illumina HiSeq 4000. To build TCR beta libraries, CDR3 regions were amplified by Arm-PCR using iRepertoire HTBI primers. Before sequencing, the PCR products underwent gel purification. The paper's data handling went like this. Gene usage analysis of CDR3 amino acid clonotypes relied on the approximately 62 TRBV and fewer than 15 TRBJ segments identified across samples. COPE and FqMerger were used to merge filtered high-quality paired reads into contigs. BLAST was used to align contigs to IMGT TRBV, TRBD and TRBJ reference genes, with CDR3 defined following IMGT. Any clonotype with a frequency above 0.1% was classified as a highly expanded clone. Repertoire diversity was measured by Shannon entropy, and V-J evenness by the Gini coefficient. Public clonotypes were defined as clonotypes shared by more than one individual. TCRdb trimmed public reads at Q25 via fastp, called clones via MiXCR and kept in-frame beta chains. Each entry is one CDR3 protein sequence, shown with its most common DNA and genes. TCRdb, not the authors, supplied the V and J calls. The sample includes some 500,000 distinct CDR3 sequences, with about 16% observed a single time. The top ten clones comprise around 25% of the sample.

Trimming removed 6 bases from V and 5 bases from J; the gene matches leave 21 bases unexplained. CDR1 and CDR2 (MNHNS, SASEGT) derive from the germline V gene. The CDR3 starts with the cysteine, ends with the phenylalanine, and has 18 residues. CDR3 DNA only is kept here, 54 bases in frame from base 1. At least ten counts were recorded for this clonotype. Its antigen is unknown. Base-call qualities are not available, and no considerably larger clone is one nucleotide away. The sample was also reused in another study, on T cells in Graves' hyperthyroidism and ophthalmopathy. The second investigation adds: Graves' hyperthyroidism was defined as stable when no progression to ophthalmopathy occurred over 18 months of follow-up. The hyperthyroidism patients were between 18 and 65 years old and newly diagnosed, with a disease duration of less than 2 months. Any patient with an uncontrolled infection, another autoimmune disease, pregnancy or lactation was excluded. Diagnoses were established on the basis of clinical symptoms, serum thyroxine and TRAb, thyroid ultrasound, and orbital computed tomography. The TCR CDR3 was subjected to a first round of RT-PCR using the HTBI primer set and the Qiagen OneStep RT-PCR kit. Most expanded thyroid clonotypes (frequency above 0.001) were also found in blood, which suggests that blood repertoires may mirror thyroid immune responses. A 13 V-J signature model separated ophthalmopathy from stable hyperthyroidism, with 87.88% sensitivity and about 81% specificity in cross-validation and 80%/75% in testing. In validation, progression to ophthalmopathy was predicted by the model with 70.59% sensitivity and 72% to 85% specificity, a median of around 6.5 months before onset. To identify TCR V-J signatures that set the groups apart, the researchers used a discovery cohort of 90 to 100 patients, made up of 40 to 45 with Graves' ophthalmopathy and about 60 with stable Graves' hyperthyroidism. Prospective prediction of ophthalmopathy was tested in an independent validation cohort of approximately 19 hyperthyroidism patients and 17 patients who later progressed to ophthalmopathy. The 75 to 100 discovery patients were randomly split 7:3 into training and test sets. In roughly six Graves' hyperthyroidism patients, the study also compared T-cell repertoires from thyroid tissue with T-cell repertoires from blood. After sampling, hyperthyroidism patients received methimazole starting at 30 mg daily, and ophthalmopathy patients received high-dose intravenous methylprednisolone. Libraries were constructed in a second round of multiplex PCR, after which size selection and purification were carried out. The libraries were sequenced on an Illumina HiSeq2000 using paired-end 100 bp reads. SOAPnuke was used to process the raw data, with reads discarded if the reads contained adapters or uncalled bases, had a mean Phred below 15, or lacked an exact constant-primer or identifier match. COPE v1.2.5 was used to merge the high-quality paired reads, and each unique nucleotide sequence was defined as a clonotype. Clonotypes were aligned to IMGT TRBV, TRBD and TRBJ reference segments using MiTCR v1.1. Only V-J combinations with frequency above 0.0001, covering 99.2% of repertoires, were analysed. A TCS score was defined as the ratio of F50 (clonal expansion) to E x V (chaos), with BLOSUM62-based TCRdist applied between CDR3 peptides within each V-J. Welch's t-statistics and random forest reduced roughly 500 V-J features to fewer than 15, which were used in a naive Bayes classifier (R e1071). Sample size was not statistically predetermined, and blinding of investigators to group allocation was not performed. TCR Vbeta CDR3 sequencing of 130 to 150 peripheral blood samples (roughly 43 ophthalmopathy, over 70 hyperthyroidism and roughly 17 progressor patients) is reported in the paper.

The chain uses TRBV6-1 and TRBJ1-1, and 7 junction bases match TRBD1. The source of this sequence is a woman aged 35-60 years with Graves disease. Donor details come from another sample of the same person, matched by shared clones. The source was peripheral blood mononuclear cells (PBMCs), collected at new diagnosis, from a patient treated with antithyroid drugs. The DNA is TGTGCCAGCAGCGGGGAGGCCATCCCGAACAGGGGTCGAACTGAAGCTTTCTTT. This is translated as CASSGEAIPNRGRTEAFF.